Presented here are 2 T cell receptor beta chains from one specimen sequenced in a study of T-cell reconstitution after alpha-beta-depleted transplantation in children (dated by TCRdb to about 2016). Library creation used PCR. TCRdb lists the instrument as Illumina HiSeq 2500. TCR library preparation used molecular barcoding, with unique molecular identifiers applied to normalize quantification of the TCRbeta repertoire. Through fastp at Q25 and MiXCR, TCRdb rebuilt clones from the public reads, retaining in-frame beta chains. Rows are combined by CDR3 protein, so each entry shows the most common genes and DNA. Recorded for this sample are approximately 350,000 distinct CDR3 sequences; about 14% of them occurred a single time. Jointly, the top ten make up approximately 4.2% of the sample. Material: PBMCs, obtained from the stem cell graft. The receptor source for this set is a human donor who donated a stem cell graft to a child with Fanconi anemia.

The rearrangement links TRBV4-1 to TRBJ1-2; D not resolved. This CDR3 is 13 amino acids long. Germline-derived CDR1 and CDR2 are MGHRA and YSYEKL. Trimming removed 4 bases at V and 3 bases at J, with 9 bases between. The chain's CDR3 is CASSPVGDYGYTF. The DNA for the CDR3 is TGCGCCAGCAGCCCCGTTGGCGACTATGGCTACACCTTC.

The V gene is TRBV12-3 or TRBV12-4, the J gene TRBJ1-5; D gene uncertain. CDR3 length equals 13 residues. V shed 7 bases and J shed 1 base, with 8 bases lying between them. As DNA, the CDR3 is TGTGCCAGCACCCTCGGCAGCAATCAGCCCCAGCATTTT. It yields the protein CASTLGSNQPQHF.